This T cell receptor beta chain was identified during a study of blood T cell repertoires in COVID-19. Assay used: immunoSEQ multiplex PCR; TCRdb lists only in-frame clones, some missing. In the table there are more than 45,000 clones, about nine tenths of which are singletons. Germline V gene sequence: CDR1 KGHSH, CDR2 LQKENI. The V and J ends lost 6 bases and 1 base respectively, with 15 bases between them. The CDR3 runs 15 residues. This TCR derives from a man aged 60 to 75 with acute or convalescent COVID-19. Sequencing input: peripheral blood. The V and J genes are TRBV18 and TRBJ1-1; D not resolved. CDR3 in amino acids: CASSLRGVTNTEAFF. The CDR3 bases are TGTGCCAGCTCCCTCCGCGGGGTAACGAACACTGAAGCTTTCTTT.